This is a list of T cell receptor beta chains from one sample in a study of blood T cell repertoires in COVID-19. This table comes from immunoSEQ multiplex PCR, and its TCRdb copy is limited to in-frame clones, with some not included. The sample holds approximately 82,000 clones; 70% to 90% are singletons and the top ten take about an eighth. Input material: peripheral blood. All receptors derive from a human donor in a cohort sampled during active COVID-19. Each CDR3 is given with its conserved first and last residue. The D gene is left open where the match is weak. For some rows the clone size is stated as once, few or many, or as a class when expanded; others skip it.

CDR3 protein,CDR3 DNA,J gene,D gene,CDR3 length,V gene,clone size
CAISDGTDTQYF,TGTGCCATCAGTGACGGCACAGATACGCAGTATTTT,TRBJ2-3,NA,12,TRBV10-3,NA
CASSQTSGQYNEQFF,TGTGCCAGCAGCCAGACTAGCGGGCAATACAATGAGCAGTTCTTC,TRBJ2-1,TRBD2,15,TRBV5-4,NA
CASSLQRNTEAFF,TGTGCCAGCAGCCTACAGAGGAACACTGAAGCTTTCTTT,TRBJ1-1,NA,13,TRBV7-9,NA
CASSPGQGLYEQYF,TGTGCCAGCAGCCCAGGACAGGGCCTCTACGAGCAGTACTTC,TRBJ2-7,TRBD1,14,TRBV5-4,NA
CASSLVTGGNYGYTF,TGTGCCAGCAGCTTGGTGACAGGGGGGAACTATGGCTACACCTTC,TRBJ1-2,TRBD1,15,TRBV5-4,NA
CASSDRSGEPDTQYF,TGTGCCAGCAGCGACCGTAGTGGGGAGCCAGATACGCAGTATTTT,TRBJ2-3,NA,15,TRBV9,NA
CASSLGSTGPGNTIYF,TGCGCCAGCAGCTTGGGATCGACAGGGCCTGGAAACACCATATATTTT,TRBJ1-3,TRBD1,16,TRBV5-1,NA
CASSIRGWDTEAFF,TGTGCCAGTAGTATCAGGGGGTGGGACACTGAAGCTTTCTTT,TRBJ1-1,TRBD1,14,TRBV19,NA
CASSHAGTGIREQYF,TGCGCCAGCAGCCACGCCGGGACAGGGATACGCGAGCAGTACTTC,TRBJ2-7,TRBD1,15,TRBV4-3,NA
CASSPNRVATEAFF,TGTGCCAGCTCACCTAACAGGGTGGCCACTGAAGCTTTCTTT,TRBJ1-1,NA,14,TRBV18,NA
CASSPVSEKLFF,TGTGCCAGCTCACCAGTAAGCGAAAAACTGTTTTTT,TRBJ1-4,NA,12,TRBV18,NA
CASSLRGQSNEQFF,TGTGCCAGCAGCCTCAGGGGGCAGTCCAATGAGCAGTTCTTC,TRBJ2-1,TRBD1,14,TRBV4-2,NA
CASSLQGNYGYTF,TGTGCCAGCAGCTTACAGGGGAACTATGGCTACACCTTC,TRBJ1-2,TRBD1,13,TRBV5-6,NA
CASSSSSESSYEQYF,TGCGCCAGCAGCTCTTCAAGCGAGAGTTCCTACGAGCAGTACTTC,TRBJ2-7,NA,15,TRBV5-1,NA
CAWSFLSDTQYF,TGTGCCTGGTCGTTCCTATCGGATACGCAGTATTTT,TRBJ2-3,NA,12,TRBV30,NA
CASSRGLAVETQYF,TGCGCCAGCAGCCGGGGACTAGCTGTAGAGACCCAGTACTTC,TRBJ2-5,TRBD2,14,TRBV4-1,NA
CASSSYYYEQYF,TGTGCCAGCAGCTCTTATTACTACGAGCAGTACTTC,TRBJ2-7,NA,12,TRBV7-9,NA
CASSGERGPYNEQFF,TGTGCCAGCAGTGGGGAGCGGGGCCCCTACAATGAGCAGTTCTTC,TRBJ2-1,TRBD2,15,TRBV2,NA
CASSLAGLDTQYF,TGTGCCAGCAGTTTAGCAGGGCTTGATACGCAGTATTTT,TRBJ2-3,NA,13,TRBV27,NA
CASRRTVNSPLHF,TGTGCCAGTAGAAGGACAGTTAATTCACCCCTCCACTTT,TRBJ1-6,NA,13,TRBV19,NA
CASSPQWGGFQETQYF,TGTGCCAGCAGCCCTCAGTGGGGGGGTTTCCAAGAGACCCAGTACTTC,TRBJ2-5,TRBD2,16,TRBV9,NA
CASSFKAGQGSYEQYF,TGTGCCAGCAGTTTTAAGGCTGGACAGGGTTCCTACGAGCAGTACTTC,TRBJ2-7,TRBD1,16,TRBV27,NA
CASSRGQFSNQPQHF,TGTGCCAGCAGCCGAGGACAGTTTAGCAATCAGCCCCAGCATTTT,TRBJ1-5,NA,15,TRBV6-5,NA
CASSQIQRGGYNEQFF,TGTGCCAGCAGCCAAATACAGCGGGGGGGGTACAATGAGCAGTTCTTC,TRBJ2-1,TRBD2,16,TRBV4-2,NA
CASSLSGSAGYGYTF,TGCGCCAGCAGCTTAAGTGGGTCCGCAGGCTATGGCTACACCTTC,TRBJ1-2,NA,15,TRBV5-1,NA
CASSLGTGGTKFF,TGTGCCAGCAGCTTAGGAACGGGGGGGACTAAGTTCTTC,TRBJ2-1,TRBD2,13,TRBV11-3,NA
CASSPQDRAHEKLFF,TGCGCCAGCAGTCCCCAGGACAGAGCTCATGAAAAACTGTTTTTT,TRBJ1-4,NA,15,TRBV5-1,NA
CAWSVRTGEKLFF,TGTGCCTGGAGTGTACGTACAGGGGAAAAACTGTTTTTT,TRBJ1-4,NA,13,TRBV30,NA
CASSLTGGGNQPQHF,TGTGCCAGCAGTCTGACAGGGGGCGGAAATCAGCCCCAGCATTTT,TRBJ1-5,TRBD1,15,TRBV6-6,NA
CASSPIPESGELFF,TGTGCCAGCTCACCGATACCCGAGTCCGGGGAGCTGTTTTTT,TRBJ2-2,NA,14,TRBV18,NA
CASSPRTGTDTQYF,TGTGCCAGCAGTCCGAGGACAGGAACAGATACGCAGTATTTT,TRBJ2-3,TRBD1,14,TRBV11-2,NA
CASGERGITGELFF,TGTGCCAGCGGGGAGCGGGGGATCACCGGGGAGCTGTTTTTT,TRBJ2-2,TRBD2,14,TRBV2,NA
CSVEGGGGVETQYF,TGCAGCGTTGAAGGCGGCGGGGGCGTAGAGACCCAGTACTTC,TRBJ2-5,NA,14,TRBV29-1,NA
CASSLNTAGKETQYF,TGCGCCAGCAGCTTGAATACGGCAGGGAAAGAGACCCAGTACTTC,TRBJ2-5,NA,15,TRBV5-1,once
CASSPVAQDQPQHF,TGTGCCAGCTCACCTGTGGCTCAAGATCAGCCCCAGCATTTT,TRBJ1-5,NA,14,TRBV18,NA
CASARTGDSGYTF,TGTGCCAGCGCCAGGACAGGGGATTCTGGCTACACCTTC,TRBJ1-2,TRBD1,13,TRBV2,NA
CASSLIEGLAGPHYEQYF,TGTGCCAGCAGCTTAATCGAGGGACTAGCGGGACCCCACTACGAGCAGTACTTC,TRBJ2-7,TRBD2,18,TRBV7-2,NA
CASSERTGHTGELFF,TGCGCCAGCAGCGAAAGGACAGGCCACACCGGGGAGCTGTTTTTT,TRBJ2-2,TRBD1,15,TRBV5-1,once
CASSPTRQETQYF,TGTGCCAGCAGTCCGACTAGACAGGAGACCCAGTACTTC,TRBJ2-5,NA,13,TRBV6-5,few
CSVEGGGHNEQFF,TGCAGCGTTGAGGGCGGGGGGCACAATGAGCAGTTCTTC,TRBJ2-1,TRBD2,13,TRBV29-1,NA
CASSRRQGGLSGANVLTF,TGCGCCAGCAGCAGACGACAGGGGGGACTCTCTGGGGCCAACGTCCTGACTTTC,TRBJ2-6,TRBD1,18,TRBV5-1,NA
CASSYRELYGYTF,TGTGCCAGCAGTTACCGGGAACTATATGGCTACACCTTC,TRBJ1-2,NA,13,TRBV6-5,NA
CASSLLPGDEQFF,TGTGCCAGCAGTTTATTGCCCGGGGATGAGCAGTTCTTC,TRBJ2-1,NA,13,TRBV27,NA
CASSPSGAGYQETQYF,TGTGCCAGCTCACCAAGCGGGGCCGGGTACCAAGAGACCCAGTACTTC,TRBJ2-5,TRBD2,16,TRBV18,once
CASSEVGTGDQPQHF,TGTGCCAGCAGTGAAGTTGGGACAGGGGATCAGCCCCAGCATTTT,TRBJ1-5,TRBD1,15,TRBV2,many
CASSLLEAASGNTIYF,TGCGCCAGCAGCCTGCTCGAGGCGGCCTCTGGAAACACCATATATTTT,TRBJ1-3,NA,16,TRBV5-1,NA
CASRDTGAGNSPLHF,TGCGCCAGCAGGGATACAGGGGCAGGGAATTCACCCCTCCACTTT,TRBJ1-6,TRBD1,15,TRBV5-1,NA